This T cell receptor beta chain is drawn from a study of T-cell reconstitution after alpha-beta-depleted transplantation in children (dated by TCRdb to the mid-2010s). In terms of the full investigation: Using TCR repertoire profiling, the study followed T-cell immune reconstitution in a quantitative way in children after TCRalphabeta/CD19-depleted allogeneic hematopoietic cell transplantation.

The library relied on PCR. Sequencer: Illumina HiSeq 2500. TCR library preparation used molecular barcoding, with unique molecular identifiers applied to normalize quantification of the TCRbeta repertoire. TCRdb reprocessed the public reads (quality trimming at Q25 with fastp, clone calling with MiXCR) and kept in-frame beta chains. Rows merge per CDR3 protein into single entries with the most common DNA and genes. A total of about 340,000 distinct CDR3 sequences appear in this sample, 15% to 20% of them only once. About 41% of the sample is held by the ten biggest clonotypes. This clonotype was counted only a few times. It has no known antigen specificity. Base qualities are not recorded, but no much larger clone differs from it by a single base. The treatment or condition label for this specimen denotes: allogeneic hematopoietic cell transplantation with graft depleted of TCRalphabeta T cells and CD19 B cells. TCRalphabeta/CD19-depleted allogeneic hematopoietic cell grafts were given to the transplant recipients, all of whom were children.

The CDR3 has 15 amino acids, counting the end cysteine and phenylalanine. Here the CDR3 DNA is all that survives: 45 bases in frame from base 1. V and J are truncated by 3 bases and 1 base respectively, leaving an intervening sequence of 15 bases. The CDR1 and CDR2 encoded by the germline V gene (reference sequence) are DFQATT and SNEGSKA. Broad study findings and their caveats: The frequencies of hyperexpanded clones fell over the following months, and after one year, T-cell counts and TCRbeta diversity were mostly attributed to newly produced T cells. The apparently early alphabetaT-cell count recovery about two months after transplant was reportedly dependent on only several hundred rapidly expanded clones derived from non-depleted graft cells. In some patients, the high TCRbeta diversity seen at day 60 was put down to recipient T cells and intrathymic progenitors that had survived conditioning.

The source is a male patient aged 2 to 10 who had a stem cell transplant for acute lymphoblastic leukemia, so the T cells may come from the graft donor. The rearranged chain carries TRBV20-1 and TRBJ2-5; a weak D assignment points to TRBD2 (6 bases agree). Sample: PBMCs, mostly from graft donor cells, taken 360 days after TCRalphabeta/CD19-depleted stem cell transplant. The CDR3 protein: CSASMPSALQETQYF. At the DNA level, the sequence is TGCAGTGCTAGTATGCCTAGCGCCCTCCAAGAGACCCAGTACTTC.